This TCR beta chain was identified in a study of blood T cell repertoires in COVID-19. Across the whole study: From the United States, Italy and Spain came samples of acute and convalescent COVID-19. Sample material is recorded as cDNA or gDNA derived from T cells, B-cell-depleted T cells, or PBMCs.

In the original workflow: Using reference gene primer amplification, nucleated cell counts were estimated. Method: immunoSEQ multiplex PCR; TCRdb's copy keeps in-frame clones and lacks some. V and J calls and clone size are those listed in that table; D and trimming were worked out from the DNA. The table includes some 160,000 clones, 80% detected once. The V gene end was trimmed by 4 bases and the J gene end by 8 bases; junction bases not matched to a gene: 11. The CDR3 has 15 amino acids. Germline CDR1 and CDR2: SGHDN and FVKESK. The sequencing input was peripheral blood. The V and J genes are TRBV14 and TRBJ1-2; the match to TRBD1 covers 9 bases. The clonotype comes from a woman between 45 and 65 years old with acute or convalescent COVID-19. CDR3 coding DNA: TGTGCCAGCAGCCCCCAACTCCAGACAGGGGGAGGCTACACCTTC. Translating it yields CASSPQLQTGGGYTF.